A single sample is the source of the 29 T cell receptor beta chains below, sequenced in a study of cytomegalovirus exposure and HLA in healthy donors. The PCR ran on 60 Vbeta and 13 Jbeta primers. Here immunoSEQ multiplex PCR was the method, and the copy in TCRdb shows in-frame clones only, minus some. The data show about 110,000 clones, 69% seen once. The specimen sequenced was PBMCs. These receptors originate from a woman in her seventies in good health and CMV-seropositive.

The chain uses TRBV5-1 and TRBJ2-5, with TRBD1 identical over 9 bases. This CDR3 is 15 amino acids long. Germline trimming cut 4 bases from V and 5 bases from J; bases unmatched to any gene: 9. The germline gives CDR1 SGHRS, CDR2 YFSETQ. The CDR3 reads CASSPEGQGYETQYF. The CDR3 region has the DNA TGCGCCAGCAGCCCGGAGGGACAGGGATACGAGACCCAGTACTTC.

The CDR3 DNA reads as TGTGCCAGCAGCTTAGTGGGACAGCCACGCTATGGCTACACCTTC. Its protein is CASSLVGQPRYGYTF. This chain connects TRBV7-8 to TRBJ1-2; TRBD1 aligns across 7 bases. V was pared by 1 base and J by 4 bases, with 6 bases of the junction left unmatched. CDR1 SGHVS and CDR2 FQNEAQ come from the germline V gene. The CDR3 covers 15 residues.

This chain links TRBV2 with TRBJ2-1; 7 bases align to TRBD2. The CDR3 is 15 residues long. V dropped 6 bases and J dropped 8; count of bases not matched to a gene: 13. CDR1 and CDR2 from the germline V gene are SNHLY and FYNNEI. CDR3 DNA: TGTGCCAGCAGCGAGAACCCAGCGGGGCTCTATGAGCAGTTCTTC. It specifies CASSENPAGLYEQFF.

This clone showed up just once. The chain couples TRBV11-2 to TRBJ2-5; weak D call: TRBD1 (5 bases). Trimming took off 2 bases at V and 4 bases at J, with 11 bases between the two ends. CDR1 SGHAT and CDR2 FQNNGV come from the germline V gene. The CDR3 sequence is 14 residues long. This CDR3 is CASSLLGQGETQYF. The CDR3 nucleotides are TGTGCCAGCAGCTTATTGGGTCAGGGAGAGACCCAGTACTTC.

J is TRBJ1-2 and V is TRBV29-1; the match to TRBD1 covers 10 bases. With 3 bases clipped from V and 6 bases from J, the junction kept 1 base outside the gene matches. Germline CDR1 is SQVTM and CDR2 is ANQGSEA. The CDR3 is made up of 12 amino acids. The DNA of the CDR3 is TGCAGCGTTGAGGGACAGGGGAATGGCTACACCTTC. It yields the protein CSVEGQGNGYTF.

This clone appeared once. The genes are TRBV5-8 and TRBJ2-1; D not resolved. In germline, CDR1 is SGHTS, CDR2 YDEGEE. Trimming pared 4 bases from V and 7 bases from J, leaving 6 bases between. There are 11 residues in the CDR3. CDR3 protein: CASSMANEQFF. CDR3 sequence (DNA): TGTGCCAGCAGCATGGCTAATGAGCAGTTCTTC.

The chain joins TRBV5-4 to TRBJ2-3, with D unresolved. Germline CDR1 is SGHNT and CDR2 is YYREEE (reference sequence). This CDR3 has 15 amino acids. V gave up 0 bases and J gave up 5 bases, with 13 bases separating them. For the CDR3, the DNA is TGTGCCAGCAGCTTGGAACTCGGGTTTAGAGATACGCAGTATTTT. As protein: CASSLELGFRDTQYF. The full variable domain, completed using reference TRBV5-4 and TRBJ2-3, is ETGVTQSPTHLIKTRGQQVTLRCSSQSGHNTVSWYQQALGQGPQFIFQYYREEENGRGNFPPRFSGLQFPNYSSELNVNALELDDSALYLCASSLELGFRDTQYFGPGTRLTVL.

The chain links TRBV9 to TRBJ2-3, with TRBD2 matching over 9 bases. The CDR3 is made up of 16 amino acids. Germline CDR1 reads SGDLS; CDR2 reads YYNGEE. V was clipped by 2 bases and J by 2 bases; unmatched bases: 6. CDR3 nucleotide sequence: TGTGCCAGCAGCGTGACGAGCGGGGGGTTCACAGATACGCAGTATTTT. It encodes CASSVTSGGFTDTQYF. The variable domain in full, with the rest retrieved from reference TRBV9 and TRBJ2-3, is DSGVTQTPKHLITATGQRVTLRCSPRSGDLSVYWYQQSLDQGLQFLIQYYNGEERAKGNILERFSAQQFPDLHSELNLSSLELGDSALYFCASSVTSGGFTDTQYFGPGTRLTVL.

The chain couples TRBV19 to TRBJ1-2; maybe TRBD1 (6 bases). CDR3 length: 13 amino acids. The V end was cut by 6 bases, the J end by 4 bases, with 12 bases between. The germline CDR1 and CDR2 sequences are LNHDA and SQIVND (reference sequence). The CDR3 region is CASRPTGPYGYTF. The DNA of the CDR3 is TGTGCCAGTAGGCCAACAGGGCCCTATGGCTACACCTTC.

The J gene is TRBJ2-1, the V gene TRBV5-4; D not resolved. Germline CDR1 is SGHNT and CDR2 is YYREEE (reference sequence). The CDR3 extends over 15 amino acids. Trimming took 4 bases from V and 3 from J, leaving 14 bases between them. The CDR3 region has the DNA TGTGCCAGCAGCCCGAGAGGCGGCAACTACAATGAGCAGTTCTTC. Translating it yields CASSPRGGNYNEQFF.

The chain recombines TRBV5-1 with TRBJ2-1, with 9 bases that match TRBD2. V shed 4 bases, J shed 7 bases, and the junction held 9 bases outside the gene matches. The CDR3 has 15 amino acids. Germline V gene lookup returns CDR1 SGHRS and CDR2 YFSETQ. The CDR3 coding sequence is TGCGCCAGCAGCCGGGGGGCTAGCGGGGAGAATGAGCAGTTCTTC. Translating gives CASSRGASGENEQFF.

This rearrangement joins TRBV29-1 to TRBJ2-5; 8 nucleotides agree with TRBD2. Looked up from germline, CDR1 is SQVTM and CDR2 is ANQGSEA. V lost 6 bases, J lost 1 base, and 13 bases stayed unmatched. The CDR3 covers 16 residues. The CDR3 DNA sequence: TGCAGCGTCTACAACGTAGCGGGGTTTTCCCAAGAGACCCAGTACTTC. This translates into CSVYNVAGFSQETQYF.

This chain joins TRBV13 and TRBJ2-3, with 7 bases identical to TRBD1. Germline-derived CDR1 and CDR2 are PRHDT and FYEKMQ (reference sequence). J gave up 0 bases and V 3 bases, and 0 bases lay outside the gene matches. The CDR3 loop spans 14 amino acids. The CDR3 loop is CASSLTGSTDTQYF. DNA for the CDR3: TGTGCCAGCAGCTTGACAGGGAGCACAGATACGCAGTATTTT.

This clone turned up a few times. The chain carries TRBV19 and TRBJ1-4, with a weak D call TRBD1 (5 bases). The CDR3 is 15 residues long. Germline CDR1 is LNHDA and CDR2 is SQIVND (reference sequence). V was trimmed by 4 bases and J by 3 bases, leaving 12 bases between them. CDR3 DNA: TGTGCCAGTAGTACCCCGGGGGAGCCTAATGAAAAACTGTTTTTT. It yields the protein CASSTPGEPNEKLFF.

This clone was seen only a few times. The rearrangement uses TRBV15 and TRBJ2-7; TRBD2 is a possible D gene (6 bases). Germline CDR1 reads LNHNV; CDR2 reads YYDKDF (reference sequence). The V and J ends lost 5 bases and 3 bases respectively, with 17 bases between them. The CDR3 is 15 amino acids. CDR3: CATSSYTSTLYEQYF. CDR3 in DNA: TGTGCCACCAGCTCCTATACTAGCACCCTCTACGAGCAGTACTTC.

V gene TRBV11-1 combines with J gene TRBJ1-1; D may be TRBD1 (6 bases). CDR3 length equals 14 residues. Germline V gives CDR1 SGHAT, CDR2 FQDESV (reference sequence). V gave up 6 bases and J gave up 5 bases, with 16 bases separating them. CDR3: CASRNRDTSTEAFF. CDR3 sequence (DNA): TGTGCCAGCAGAAACCGGGACACCTCTACTGAAGCTTTCTTT.

The V call is TRBV7-6, the J call TRBJ2-7; 7 bases agree with TRBD1. This CDR3 contains 15 residues. Germline trimming cut 4 bases from V and 2 bases from J; bases unmatched to any gene: 8. Germline CDR1 is SGHVS and CDR2 is FNYEAQ. CDR3 bases: TGTGCCAGCAGCTCACAGACAGGGTTCCCCTACGAGCAGTACTTC. Amino acid sequence: CASSSQTGFPYEQYF.

This rearrangement joins TRBV6-1 to TRBJ1-4, with 10 bases that match TRBD1. The CDR3 loop spans 15 amino acids. Trimming removed 4 bases from V and 6 bases from J; junction bases left unmatched: 5. Germline values: CDR1 MNHNS, CDR2 SASEGT. The CDR3 sequence: CASSGQGAGDEKLFF. CDR3 bases: TGTGCCAGCAGTGGACAGGGGGCAGGGGATGAAAAACTGTTTTTT.

The chain recombines TRBV6-1 with TRBJ1-5; 7 positions match TRBD1. The junction had 8 bases not matched to a gene; V was cut back by 6 bases and J by 6 bases. This CDR3 is built from 14 residues. Germline-derived CDR1 and CDR2 are MNHNS and SASEGT. The CDR3 region has the DNA TGTGCCAGCAGCCGAGCCCGGGACAGTCAGCCCCAGCATTTT. Protein product: CASSRARDSQPQHF.

This sequence joins TRBV2 and TRBJ2-5, with D perhaps matching TRBD1 (6 bases). Trimming shortened V by 4 bases and J by 5 bases, and 11 bases separated the two germline ends. Per the germline V gene, CDR1 is SNHLY and CDR2 is FYNNEI. This CDR3 contains 13 residues. For the CDR3, the DNA is TGTGCCAGCAGTGCGAACAGGGACGAGACCCAGTACTTC. Residues: CASSANRDETQYF. Variable domain in full (rest from reference TRBV2 and TRBJ2-5): EPEVTQTPSHQVTQMGQEVILRCVPISNHLYFYWYRQILGQKVEFLVSFYNNEISEKSEIFDDQFSVERPDGSNFTLKIRSTKLEDSAMYFCASSANRDETQYFGPGTRLLVL.

V and J are TRBV15 and TRBJ2-3, with D possibly being TRBD1 (6 bases). This CDR3 is built from 13 residues. From germline, CDR1 is LNHNV and CDR2 YYDKDF (reference sequence). V was clipped by 8 bases and J by 6 bases, with 15 bases between them. CDR3 sequence (DNA): TGTGCCACCCGCGAAGGGGGTACGGATACGCAGTATTTT. It codes for CATREGGTDTQYF. Combining the CDR3 with reference TRBV15 and TRBJ2-3 gives the whole variable domain DAMVIQNPRYQVTQFGKPVTLSCSQTLNHNVMYWYQQKSSQAPKLLFHYYDKDFNNEADTPDNFQSRRPNTSFCFLDIRSPGLGDTAMYLCATREGGTDTQYFGPGTRLTVL.

The V gene is TRBV6-1, the J gene TRBJ1-4; 8 nucleotides line up with TRBD1. The CDR3 covers 15 residues. With V trimmed by 8 bases and J by 4 bases, 9 bases remained unmatched. Germline V lookup: CDR1 MNHNS, CDR2 SASEGT. CDR3 loop: CASDRGQTINEKLFF. CDR3 DNA: TGTGCCAGCGACAGGGGACAGACGATTAATGAAAAACTGTTTTTT.

This chain links TRBV30 with TRBJ2-2, with D possibly matching TRBD2 (5 bases). The germline gives CDR1 GTSNPN, CDR2 SVGIG (reference sequence). The length of the CDR3 is 15 residues. Trimming pared 0 bases from V and 5 bases from J, leaving 13 bases between. CDR3 DNA: TGTGCCTGGAGTGTAGGCGGGCTCCAAACCGGGGAGCTGTTTTTT. Its translation is CAWSVGGLQTGELFF.

This chain joins TRBV6-5 and TRBJ1-5; TRBD1 agrees at 10 bases. Trimming cost V 7 bases and J 7 bases; bases outside gene matches: 4. This CDR3 has 13 amino acids. In germline, CDR1 is MNHEY, CDR2 SVGAGI. CDR3 in DNA: TGTGCCAGCAAGGGACAGGGGAACCAGCCCCAGCATTTT. This encodes CASKGQGNQPQHF.

This clone was detected a few times. The V and J genes are TRBV2 and TRBJ2-5, with 16 bases that match TRBD2. The CDR3 loop spans 15 amino acids. Germline V gene lookup returns CDR1 SNHLY and CDR2 FYNNEI. The J segment lost 5 bases and the V segment lost 3 bases, leaving 0 bases of the junction unmatched. Here the CDR3 DNA reads TGTGCCAGCAGTGAGGGACTAGCGGGAGGGGAGACCCAGTACTTC. Protein sequence: CASSEGLAGGETQYF. Looking up the rest from reference TRBV2 and TRBJ2-5 gives the full variable domain: EPEVTQTPSHQVTQMGQEVILRCVPISNHLYFYWYRQILGQKVEFLVSFYNNEISEKSEIFDDQFSVERPDGSNFTLKIRSTKLEDSAMYFCASSEGLAGGETQYFGPGTRLLVL.

The chain recombines TRBV29-1 with TRBJ1-1, with no clear D. Between the trimmed V and J ends, which lost 2 bases and 5 bases, there was a span of 9 bases. Germline values: CDR1 SQVTM, CDR2 ANQGSEA. CDR3 length equals 12 residues. The CDR3 bases are TGCAGCGTTGAACGGTCCGGGACTGAAGCTTTCTTT. Its translation is CSVERSGTEAFF.

The chain joins TRBV15 to TRBJ2-1, with 10 bases aligning to TRBD2. The CDR3 extends over 16 amino acids. The V segment lost 5 bases and the J segment 5 bases; nucleotides outside the gene matches: 9. The germline CDR1 and CDR2 sequences are LNHNV and YYDKDF (reference sequence). CDR3 DNA: TGTGCCACCAGCCTCCCCCAGCGGGGGGGAAACAATGAGCAGTTCTTC. It codes for CATSLPQRGGNNEQFF. Complete variable domain (other parts from reference TRBV15 and TRBJ2-1): DAMVIQNPRYQVTQFGKPVTLSCSQTLNHNVMYWYQQKSSQAPKLLFHYYDKDFNNEADTPDNFQSRRPNTSFCFLDIRSPGLGDTAMYLCATSLPQRGGNNEQFFGPGTRLTVL.

The chain couples TRBV5-4 to TRBJ2-1, with D possibly TRBD1 on 6 matching bases. The V end lost 0 bases, the J end lost 4 bases, and 11 bases lay between the germline ends. The CDR3 loop spans 15 amino acids. The germline V gene has CDR1 SGHNT and CDR2 YYREEE (reference sequence). The CDR3: CASSLGGGRYNEQFF. The CDR3 nucleotides read TGTGCCAGCAGCTTGGGAGGGGGAAGGTACAATGAGCAGTTCTTC. The complete variable domain, with remaining parts taken from reference TRBV5-4 and TRBJ2-1, reads ETGVTQSPTHLIKTRGQQVTLRCSSQSGHNTVSWYQQALGQGPQFIFQYYREEENGRGNFPPRFSGLQFPNYSSELNVNALELDDSALYLCASSLGGGRYNEQFFGPGTRLTVL.

The V call is TRBV19, the J call TRBJ2-7; 10 nucleotides line up with TRBD1. CDR1 LNHDA and CDR2 SQIVND come from the germline V gene (reference sequence). With 3 bases clipped from V and 5 bases from J, the junction kept 7 bases outside the gene matches. The CDR3 runs 15 residues. CDR3 in amino acids: CASSIMGQGPDEQYF. For the CDR3, the DNA is TGTGCCAGTAGTATCATGGGACAGGGGCCGGACGAGCAGTACTTC. The full variable domain, rest sourced from reference TRBV19 and TRBJ2-7, is DGGITQSPKYLFRKEGQNVTLSCEQNLNHDAMYWYRQDPGQGLRLIYYSQIVNDFQKGDIAEGYSVSREKKESFPLTVTSAQKNPTAFYLCASSIMGQGPDEQYFGPGTRLTVT.